One T cell receptor beta chain is described in this entry. Its antigen is currently unknown. Repertoires were generated with immunoSEQ multiplex PCR, while TCRdb's copy carries only in-frame clones and drops some. The profile covers 50,000 to 65,000 clones, with roughly nine tenths appearing a single time and around 3.3% taken by the ten largest. This sample is part of a study of identifying expanded T cells in peripheral blood. The study, taken as a whole, reports: About 1.2 clones differed between technical replicates, versus approximately 17 and 20 over time.

Germline V gene data show CDR1 as SGHDT and CDR2 as YYEEEE. The CDR3 is 13 amino acids. After removal of 7 bases from V and 8 bases from J, the junction contained 11 bases not matched to a gene. This TCR derives from a person between 18 and 69 years old in good health. The J gene is TRBJ1-2, the V gene TRBV5-6; 7 nucleotides match TRBD1. Material: blood. The CDR3 DNA reads TGTGCCAGCTTCCCGCAGGGGGTCGGGGGCTACACCTTC. Translation: CASFPQGVGGYTF.